This T cell receptor beta chain came from a study of human T cells and chemical hapten exposure. Study-wide points: No change in TCRs above 1 in 1000 frequency was produced by DPC sensitization. As patch test score rose, PT1 expanded TCR counts tended to rise as well.

Original processing methods: Sample TCR counts, which ranged from roughly 20,000 to 690,600, had a median of roughly 96,000. TCRdb recomputed calls from the RACE reads with MiXCR, one row per CDR3 protein. These V and J calls derive from TCRdb rather than the authors' analysis. The sample shows roughly 40,000 distinct CDR3 sequences, around a tenth of them seen only once. Noted time point: patch test 2, 6 weeks after DPC sensitization. As for treatment: therapeutic diphenylcyclopropenone sensitization with weekly scalp DPC. The authors' total RNA extraction used unfractionated whole blood. V was shortened by 4 bases and J by 3 bases, with 14 bases between the two germline ends. Germline V gives CDR1 SGHKS, CDR2 YYEKEE (reference sequence). The CDR3 contains 15 residues. Remarks on this clonotype: As yet, its antigen is unknown.

This receptor was obtained from a woman in her twenties or thirties with alopecia areata. Some clones in this sample may be carry-over from other donors' samples. The chain couples TRBV5-5 to TRBJ1-5, with D possibly being TRBD1 (5 bases). The source material was whole blood, sampled in connection with sensitization to the hapten diphenylcyclopropenone (DPC). The CDR3 sequence: CASSIVGDSNQPQHF. CDR3 in DNA: TGTGCCAGCAGCATTGTGGGGGATTCCAATCAGCCCCAGCATTTT.